This T cell receptor beta chain was sequenced in a study of Graves' ophthalmopathy and Graves' hyperthyroidism. The authors amplified TCR beta CDR3 regions from RNA transcripts. Investigators did first-round RT-PCR with HTBI primers, then second-round multiplex PCR. TCRdb used MiXCR to reprocess the multiplex PCR reads, holding one entry per CDR3 protein. The data show 650,000 to 800,000 distinct CDR3 sequences, 35% to 50% seen once. Germline CDR1 and CDR2: LGHNA and YNFKEQ. There are 15 residues in the CDR3. Trimming cost V 6 bases and J 4 bases; bases outside gene matches: 8. Researchers turned away patients with other autoimmune diseases, uncontrolled infections, pregnancy or lactation.

This clonotype originated in an adult man with Graves' ophthalmopathy. The chain has TRBV4-2 and TRBJ1-5, with 8 nucleotides matching TRBD1. Sequenced input: peripheral blood. CDR3 in DNA: TGTGCCAGCAGAGAAGGACAGGGCCGGAATCAGCCCCAGCATTTT. It specifies CASREGQGRNQPQHF.